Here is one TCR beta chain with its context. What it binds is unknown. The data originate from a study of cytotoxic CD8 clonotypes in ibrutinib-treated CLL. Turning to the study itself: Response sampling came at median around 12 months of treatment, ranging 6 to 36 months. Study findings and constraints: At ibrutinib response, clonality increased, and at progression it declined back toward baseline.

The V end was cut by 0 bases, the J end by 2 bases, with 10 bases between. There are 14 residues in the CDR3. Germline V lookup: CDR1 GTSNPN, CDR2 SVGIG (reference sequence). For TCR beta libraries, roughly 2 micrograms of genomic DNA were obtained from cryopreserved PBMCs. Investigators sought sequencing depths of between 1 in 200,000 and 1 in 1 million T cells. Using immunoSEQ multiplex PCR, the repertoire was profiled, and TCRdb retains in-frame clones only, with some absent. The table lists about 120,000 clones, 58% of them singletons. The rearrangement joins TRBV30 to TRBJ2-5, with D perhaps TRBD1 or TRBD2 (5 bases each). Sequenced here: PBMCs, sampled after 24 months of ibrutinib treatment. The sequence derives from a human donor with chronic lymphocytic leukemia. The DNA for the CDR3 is TGTGCCTGGAGTGTGGGGGTATTTCAAGAGACCCAGTACTTC. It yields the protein CAWSVGVFQETQYF.